The TCR beta chain described here comes from a study of blood T cell repertoires in COVID-19. Study at large: There were acute and convalescent COVID-19 samples, and they came from the United States, Italy and Spain.

This clone was detected once. Germline V CDR1 and CDR2: SGHNT, YYREEE (reference sequence). J was trimmed by 8 bases and V by 4 bases; bases with no gene match: 8. CDR3 length: 16 residues. As originally analysed: Nucleated cell counts were estimated from reference gene primer amplification. Assay used: immunoSEQ multiplex PCR; TCRdb lists only in-frame clones, some missing. V and J calls and clone size are copied from that table; D and trimming were computed from the DNA. The sample carries about 490,000 clones, 70% to 90% recorded once. This sequence was found in a human donor in a cohort sampled during active COVID-19. The specimen sequenced was peripheral blood. The chain recombines TRBV5-4 with TRBJ2-1; 14 positions match TRBD2. The CDR3 nucleotides are TGTGCCAGCAGCGCCCCGACTAGCGGGAGGGTAGATGAGCAGTTCTTC. Its translation is CASSAPTSGRVDEQFF.